What follows are 18 T cell receptor beta chains derived from one specimen sequenced in a study of shared clonotypes between healthy human individuals. Repertoires were generated with immunoSEQ multiplex PCR, while TCRdb's copy carries only in-frame clones and drops some. This table holds 300,000 to 400,000 clones, around 67% found once. The material sequenced was memory CD4+ T cells sorted from blood. Subset: CD45RA-negative fraction. These receptors were taken from a man aged 30-40 years in good health.

The chain employs TRBV5-1 and TRBJ2-3; 7 nucleotides align to TRBD1. The germline gives CDR1 SGHRS, CDR2 YFSETQ. V dropped 0 bases and J dropped 6; count of bases not matched to a gene: 7. This CDR3 contains 15 residues. DNA for the CDR3: TGCGCCAGCAGCTTGGAAAGAACAGGGGTGGATACGCAGTATTTT. Translated: CASSLERTGVDTQYF. Combining the CDR3 with reference TRBV5-1 and TRBJ2-3 gives the whole variable domain KAGVTQTPRYLIKTRGQQVTLSCSPISGHRSVSWYQQTPGQGLQFLFEYFSETQRNKGNFPGRFSGRQFSNSRSEMNVSTLELGDSALYLCASSLERTGVDTQYFGPGTRLTVL.

J is TRBJ2-1 and V is TRBV12-5; 9 bases match TRBD2. The germline V gene has CDR1 LGHNT and CDR2 FRNRAP. This CDR3 spans 16 amino acids. The trim removed 1 base at V and 6 bases at J, leaving 7 bases unmatched. CDR3 sequence (DNA): TGTGCTAGTGGTTTGGGGACTAGCGCCCTTTCCAATGAGCAGTTCTTC. As protein: CASGLGTSALSNEQFF.

V and J are TRBV6-1 and TRBJ2-5; D might be TRBD1 (5 bases). CDR1 MNHNS and CDR2 SASEGT come from the germline V gene. V was clipped by 8 bases and J by 0 bases, with 13 bases between them. The CDR3 is made up of 14 amino acids. CDR3 residues: CASAAGPDQETQYF. CDR3 nucleotide sequence: TGTGCCAGCGCAGCAGGGCCCGACCAAGAGACCCAGTACTTC.

This chain links TRBV5-1 with TRBJ1-2; 7 bases align to TRBD1. The CDR3 has 15 amino acids. V shed 0 bases and J 8 bases; nucleotides not matched to a gene: 10. Germline loops: CDR1 SGHRS, CDR2 YFSETQ. CDR3 amino acids: CASSLAGDSLSGYTF. The DNA of the CDR3 is TGCGCCAGCAGCTTGGCCGGGGACAGCCTATCCGGCTACACCTTC.

V usage is TRBV7-2 and J usage is TRBJ2-1, with TRBD1 matching 11 bases. The CDR3 is 16 residues long. Germline V gene sequence: CDR1 SGHTA, CDR2 FQGNSA. The V segment lost 5 bases and the J segment 6 bases; nucleotides outside the gene matches: 9. CDR3 residues: CASSQLAGTGGNEQFF. The CDR3 DNA is TGTGCCAGCAGCCAGTTAGCCGGGACAGGGGGCAATGAGCAGTTCTTC. Together with reference TRBV7-2 and TRBJ2-1, the CDR3 gives the full variable domain: GAGVSQSPSNKVTEKGKDVELRCDPISGHTALYWYRQSLGQGLEFLIYFQGNSAPDKSGLPSDRFSAERTGGSVSTLTIQRTQQEDSAVYLCASSQLAGTGGNEQFFGPGTRLTVL.

This chain links TRBV20-1 with TRBJ2-3; D call uncertain. CDR1 is DFQATT, CDR2 SNEGSKA, per germline (reference sequence). Trimming removed 5 bases from V and 1 base from J, with 4 bases in between. The length of the CDR3 is 11 residues. CDR3 loop: CSALGTDTQYF. CDR3 sequence (DNA): TGCAGTGCTTTGGGCACAGATACGCAGTATTTT.

V is TRBV2 and J is TRBJ2-7, with 11 nucleotides matching TRBD1. V was clipped by 8 bases and J by 5 bases; unmatched bases: 2. Germline V gives CDR1 SNHLY, CDR2 FYNNEI. The CDR3 has 12 amino acids. In DNA, the CDR3 is TGTGCCAGCCGGGGACAGGGGGACGAGCAGTACTTC. This translates into CASRGQGDEQYF.

The V and J genes are TRBV5-4 and TRBJ1-3; 8 bases are shared with TRBD1. The CDR3 has 15 residues. From germline, CDR1 is SGHNT and CDR2 YYREEE (reference sequence). The trim removed 3 bases at V and 4 bases at J, leaving 6 bases unmatched. DNA for the CDR3: TGTGCCAGCAGCTCCCCCCGGGACAGGGGAAACACCATATATTTT. Its translation is CASSSPRDRGNTIYF. The full variable domain, with the rest looked up from reference TRBV5-4 and TRBJ1-3, is ETGVTQSPTHLIKTRGQQVTLRCSSQSGHNTVSWYQQALGQGPQFIFQYYREEENGRGNFPPRFSGLQFPNYSSELNVNALELDDSALYLCASSSPRDRGNTIYFGEGSWLTVV.

This clone was detected a few times. The V and J genes are TRBV30 and TRBJ1-2; weak D call: TRBD1 (6 bases). Germline V gene lookup returns CDR1 GTSNPN and CDR2 SVGIG (reference sequence). CDR3 size: 13 residues. V lost 2 bases and J lost 8, with 15 bases in between. CDR3 protein: CAWSLQGAGGYTF. The CDR3 nucleotides are TGTGCCTGGAGTCTACAGGGCGCTGGAGGCTACACCTTC.

V usage is TRBV6-5 and J usage is TRBJ2-2, with unresolved D. Germline V gene data show CDR1 as MNHEY and CDR2 as SVGAGI. With 6 bases removed from V and 4 bases from J, the gap between germline ends came to 12 bases. The CDR3 consists of 14 residues. The CDR3 DNA follows: TGTGCCAGCAGGGCGCCTTTGGGCACCGGGGAGCTGTTTTTT. Protein: CASRAPLGTGELFF.

Notes on this clone: Other DNA sequences in the sample encode the same CDR3. This chain joins TRBV29-1 and TRBJ1-1, with D possibly being TRBD1 (5 bases). The V end was cut by 4 bases, the J end by 0 bases, with 9 bases between. This CDR3 contains 13 residues. Germline assignment: CDR1 SQVTM and CDR2 ANQGSEA. The CDR3 nucleotides are TGCAGCGTTGGTGGGGGGATGAACACTGAAGCTTTCTTT. This codes for CSVGGGMNTEAFF.

The chain couples TRBV5-1 to TRBJ2-1, with TRBD2 matching 10 bases. V gave up 2 bases and J gave up 7 bases; unmatched junction bases: 9. From germline, CDR1 is SGHRS and CDR2 YFSETQ. CDR3 length equals 16 residues. The CDR3 DNA is TGCGCCAGCAGCTTAAACCTAGCGGGAGCCGGGAATGAGCAGTTCTTC. Its protein product is CASSLNLAGAGNEQFF.

The V call is TRBV7-2, the J call TRBJ2-7; a possible D gene is TRBD2 (5 bases). Germline CDR1 reads SGHTA; CDR2 reads FQGNSA. Trimming took 1 base from V and 6 from J, leaving 16 bases between them. This CDR3 comprises 15 residues. The CDR3 sequence is CASSLGPAESLEQYF. The CDR3 DNA reads TGTGCCAGCAGCTTAGGCCCAGCGGAAAGCCTCGAGCAGTACTTC. The whole variable domain, filled in from reference TRBV7-2 and TRBJ2-7, reads GAGVSQSPSNKVTEKGKDVELRCDPISGHTALYWYRQSLGQGLEFLIYFQGNSAPDKSGLPSDRFSAERTGGSVSTLTIQRTQQEDSAVYLCASSLGPAESLEQYFGPGTRLTVT.

The genes are TRBV6-5 and TRBJ2-7; D is unresolved. Germline CDR1 reads MNHEY; CDR2 reads SVGAGI. The CDR3 is 12 amino acids. Trimming pared 6 bases from V and 5 bases from J, leaving 11 bases between. CDR3 amino acids: CASRGTTNEQYF. The CDR3 region has the DNA TGTGCCAGCAGGGGAACGACGAACGAGCAGTACTTC.

The chain employs TRBV7-6 and TRBJ2-1, with 9 bases matching TRBD2. There are 15 residues in the CDR3. Germline V gene lookup returns CDR1 SGHVS and CDR2 FNYEAQ. J lost 5 bases, V lost 6 bases, and 8 bases had no gene match. This chain's CDR3 is CASSLTSGLDNEQFF. CDR3 DNA: TGTGCCAGCAGTTTGACTAGCGGATTAGACAATGAGCAGTTCTTC.

This sequence joins TRBV5-1 and TRBJ2-1; 12 bases are shared with TRBD1. This CDR3 has 16 amino acids. The trim removed 0 bases at V and 4 bases at J, leaving 2 bases unmatched. Germline V gene lookup returns CDR1 SGHRS and CDR2 YFSETQ. The CDR3, as DNA: TGCGCCAGCAGCTTGGGGGACAGGGGGCTTTACAATGAGCAGTTCTTC. This encodes CASSLGDRGLYNEQFF.

The rearrangement uses TRBV29-1 and TRBJ2-7, with 12 bases matching TRBD2. V lost 6 bases and J lost 1; bases outside the gene matches: 4. CDR3 size: 14 residues. Per the germline V gene, CDR1 is SQVTM and CDR2 is ANQGSEA. Written as DNA, the CDR3 is TGCAGCGTCCTAGCGGGAGGGCCTTCCTACGAGCAGTACTTC. Translation gives CSVLAGGPSYEQYF.

The V call is TRBV7-2, the J call TRBJ2-2; D unresolved. Per the germline V gene, CDR1 is SGHTA and CDR2 is FQGNSA. The CDR3 sequence is 14 residues long. The V gene lost 3 bases and the J gene lost 7 bases, with 12 bases spanning the gap. CDR3 region: CASSFDPGFGELFF. The CDR3 DNA follows: TGTGCCAGCAGCTTTGACCCGGGTTTCGGGGAGCTGTTTTTT.